This T cell receptor beta chain was identified during a study of shared clonotypes between healthy human individuals. Trimming removed 4 bases from V and 2 bases from J; junction bases left unmatched: 7. The CDR3 spans 18 residues. Germline V gene data show CDR1 as SGDLS and CDR2 as YYNGEE. A word on this clone: Its antigen is as yet unknown.

With CCR7-negative CD45RA+ TemRA cells, CD45RO+ cells were combined in CD8 memory. Template for every sorted-subset replicate PCR totaled about 0.2 ug DNA, roughly 30,000 T cell genomes. Generated by immunoSEQ multiplex PCR, the TCRdb table keeps only in-frame clones and is missing some. The sample has more than 550,000 clones, 90% seen once. Study observations and caveats: Genetic and exposure-history diversity was limited by the small donor number.

Sequenced material: memory CD8+ T cells from PBMCs. The subset here: CD45RO+ cells pooled with CCR7-negative TemRA cells. The chain has TRBV9 and TRBJ2-2, with TRBD2 matching 14 bases. The source of this sequence is a young man in good health. Some clones in this sample may be carry-over from other donors' samples. The CDR3 DNA is TGTGCCAGCAGCACCCGACTAGCGGGAGGGCCTAACACCGGGGAGCTGTTTTTT. Its protein is CASSTRLAGGPNTGELFF.